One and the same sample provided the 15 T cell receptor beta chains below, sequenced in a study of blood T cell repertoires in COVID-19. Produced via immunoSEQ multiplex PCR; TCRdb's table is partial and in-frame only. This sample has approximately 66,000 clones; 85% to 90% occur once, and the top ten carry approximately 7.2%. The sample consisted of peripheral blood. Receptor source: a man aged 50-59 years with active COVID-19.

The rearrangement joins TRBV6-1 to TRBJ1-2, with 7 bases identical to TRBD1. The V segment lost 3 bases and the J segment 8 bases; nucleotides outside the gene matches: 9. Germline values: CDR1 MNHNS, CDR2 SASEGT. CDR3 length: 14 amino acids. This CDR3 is CASSERRDSRGYTF. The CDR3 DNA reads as TGTGCCAGCAGTGAGAGAAGGGACAGCCGGGGCTACACCTTC.

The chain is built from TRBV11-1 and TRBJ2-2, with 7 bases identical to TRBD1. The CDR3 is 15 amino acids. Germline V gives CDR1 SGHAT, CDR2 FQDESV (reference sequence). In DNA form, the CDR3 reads TGTGCAGTCTCGGACAGGCGCGAAAACACCGGGGAGCTGTTTTTT. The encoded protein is CAVSDRRENTGELFF. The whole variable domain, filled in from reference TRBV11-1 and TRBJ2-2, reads EAEVAQSPRYKITEKSQAVAFWCDPISGHATLYWYRQILGQGPELLVQFQDESVVDDSQLPKDRFSAERLKGVDSTLKIQPAELGDSAMYLCAVSDRRENTGELFFGEGSRLTVL.

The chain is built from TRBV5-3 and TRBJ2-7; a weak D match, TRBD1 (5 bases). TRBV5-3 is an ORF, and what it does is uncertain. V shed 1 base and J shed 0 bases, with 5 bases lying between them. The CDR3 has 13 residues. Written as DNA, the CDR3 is TGTGCCAGAAGCTTGCAGGGCTCCTACGAGCAGTACTTC. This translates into CARSLQGSYEQYF.

DNA for the CDR3: TGTGCCAGCATCTCAGGGGGCTCGGATGGAAACACCATATATTTT. Translation: CASISGGSDGNTIYF. V and J are TRBV6-8 and TRBJ1-3, with 8 bases fitting TRBD1. Germline CDR1 reads MNHGY; CDR2 reads SAAAGT. V gave up 7 bases and J gave up 3 bases; unmatched junction bases: 8. The CDR3 consists of 15 residues.

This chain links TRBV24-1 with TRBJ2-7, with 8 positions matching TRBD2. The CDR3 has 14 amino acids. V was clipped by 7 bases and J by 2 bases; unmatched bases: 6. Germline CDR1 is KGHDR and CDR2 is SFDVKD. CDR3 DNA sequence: TGTGCCACCAGACACGGGACTAGGCCCTACGAGCAGTACGTC. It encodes CATRHGTRPYEQYV.

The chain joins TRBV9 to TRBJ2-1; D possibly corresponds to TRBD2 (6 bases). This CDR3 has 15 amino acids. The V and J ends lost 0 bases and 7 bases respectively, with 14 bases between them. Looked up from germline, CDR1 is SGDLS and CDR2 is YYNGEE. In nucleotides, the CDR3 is TGTGCCAGCAGCGTAGGGGCCTCCCGGGGGAATGAGCAGTTCTTC. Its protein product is CASSVGASRGNEQFF.

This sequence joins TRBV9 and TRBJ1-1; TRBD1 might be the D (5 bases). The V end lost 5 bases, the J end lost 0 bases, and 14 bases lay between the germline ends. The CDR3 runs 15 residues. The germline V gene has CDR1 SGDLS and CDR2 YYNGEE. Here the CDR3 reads CASRKGSGMNTEAFF. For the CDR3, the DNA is TGTGCCAGCAGGAAGGGGTCCGGCATGAACACTGAAGCTTTCTTT.

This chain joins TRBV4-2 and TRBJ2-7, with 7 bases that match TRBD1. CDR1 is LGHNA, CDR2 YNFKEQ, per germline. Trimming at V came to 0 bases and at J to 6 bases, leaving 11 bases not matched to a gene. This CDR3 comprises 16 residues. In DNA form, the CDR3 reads TGTGCCAGCAGCCAAGATACGGGACAGCCCTCTGTCGAGCAGTACTTC. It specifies CASSQDTGQPSVEQYF.

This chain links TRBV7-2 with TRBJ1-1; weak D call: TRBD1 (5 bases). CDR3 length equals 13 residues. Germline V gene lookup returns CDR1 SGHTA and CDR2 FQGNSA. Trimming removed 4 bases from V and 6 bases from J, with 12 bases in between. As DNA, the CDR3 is TGTGCCAGCAGCTCCGCGCGGGGGGCTGAAGCTTTCTTT. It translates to CASSSARGAEAFF.

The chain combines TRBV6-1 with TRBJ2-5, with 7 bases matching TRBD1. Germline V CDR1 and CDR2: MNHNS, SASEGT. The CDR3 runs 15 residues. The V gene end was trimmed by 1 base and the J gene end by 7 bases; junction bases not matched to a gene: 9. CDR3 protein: CASSEVGTEYGTQYF. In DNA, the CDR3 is TGTGCCAGCAGTGAAGTTGGGACAGAATACGGGACCCAGTACTTC.

The chain's CDR3 is CASSTGQPNTEAFF. The CDR3 DNA is TGTGCCAGCAGCACAGGACAGCCGAACACTGAAGCTTTCTTT. The genes are TRBV11-3 and TRBJ1-1, with D possibly being TRBD1 (6 bases). V was trimmed by 5 bases and J by 1 base, leaving 11 bases between them. CDR1 is SGHNT and CDR2 is YENEEA in the germline V gene. This CDR3 has 14 residues.

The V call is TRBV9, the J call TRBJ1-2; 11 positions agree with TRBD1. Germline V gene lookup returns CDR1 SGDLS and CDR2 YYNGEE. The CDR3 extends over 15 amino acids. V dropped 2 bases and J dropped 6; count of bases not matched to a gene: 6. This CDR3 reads CASSVDRGLRDGYTF. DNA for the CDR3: TGTGCCAGCAGCGTGGACAGGGGGCTTCGGGATGGCTACACCTTC. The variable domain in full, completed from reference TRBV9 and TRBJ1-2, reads DSGVTQTPKHLITATGQRVTLRCSPRSGDLSVYWYQQSLDQGLQFLIQYYNGEERAKGNILERFSAQQFPDLHSELNLSSLELGDSALYFCASSVDRGLRDGYTFGSGTRLTVV.

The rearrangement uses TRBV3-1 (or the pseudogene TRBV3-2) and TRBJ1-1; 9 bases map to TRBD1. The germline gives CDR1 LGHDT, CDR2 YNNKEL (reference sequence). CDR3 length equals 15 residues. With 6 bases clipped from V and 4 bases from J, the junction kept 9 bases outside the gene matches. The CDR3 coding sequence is TGTGCCAGCAGGAAATCGACAGGGGGTGGCACTGAAGCTTTCTTT. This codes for CASRKSTGGGTEAFF.

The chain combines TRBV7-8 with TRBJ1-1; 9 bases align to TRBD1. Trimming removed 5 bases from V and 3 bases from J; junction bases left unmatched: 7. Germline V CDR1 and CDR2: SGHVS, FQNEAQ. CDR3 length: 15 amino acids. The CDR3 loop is CASSINNRGHTEAFF. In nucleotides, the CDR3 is TGTGCCAGCAGCATTAATAACAGGGGGCACACTGAAGCTTTCTTT. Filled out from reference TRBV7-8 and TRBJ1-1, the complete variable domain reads GAGVSQSPRYKVAKRGQDVALRCDPISGHVSLFWYQQALGQGPEFLTYFQNEAQLDKSGLPSDRFFAERPEGSVSTLKIQRTQQEDSAVYLCASSINNRGHTEAFFGQGTRLTVV.

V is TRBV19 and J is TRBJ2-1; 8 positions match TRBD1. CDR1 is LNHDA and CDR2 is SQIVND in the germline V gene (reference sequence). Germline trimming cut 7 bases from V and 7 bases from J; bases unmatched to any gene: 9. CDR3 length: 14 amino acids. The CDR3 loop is CASKETGAGNEQFF. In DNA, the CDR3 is TGTGCCAGTAAGGAGACAGGGGCTGGGAATGAGCAGTTCTTC.